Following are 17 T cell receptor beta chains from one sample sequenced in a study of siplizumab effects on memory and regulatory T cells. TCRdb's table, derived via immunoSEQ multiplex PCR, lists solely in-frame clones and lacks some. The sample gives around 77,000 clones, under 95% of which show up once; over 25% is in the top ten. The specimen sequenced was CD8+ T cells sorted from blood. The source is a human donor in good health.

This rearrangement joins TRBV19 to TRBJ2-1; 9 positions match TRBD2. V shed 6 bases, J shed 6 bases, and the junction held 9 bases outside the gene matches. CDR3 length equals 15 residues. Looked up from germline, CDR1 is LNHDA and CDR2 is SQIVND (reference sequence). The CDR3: CASSPGLAIANEQFF. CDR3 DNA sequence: TGTGCCAGTAGCCCCGGACTAGCGATAGCCAATGAGCAGTTCTTC.

The CDR3 nucleotides read TGTGCCAGTAGTAACATCTTGGTTGGCTACACCTTC. As protein: CASSNILVGYTF. The chain couples TRBV19 to TRBJ1-2; D not resolved. Germline V gene sequence: CDR1 LNHDA, CDR2 SQIVND (reference sequence). The V end was cut by 4 bases, the J end by 7 bases, with 10 bases between. The CDR3 sequence is 12 residues long.

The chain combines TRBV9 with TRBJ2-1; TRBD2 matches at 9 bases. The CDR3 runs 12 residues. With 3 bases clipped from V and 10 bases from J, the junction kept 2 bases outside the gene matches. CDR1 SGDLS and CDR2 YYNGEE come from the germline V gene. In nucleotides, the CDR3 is TGTGCCAGCAGCGGTCTAGCGGGGGAGCAGTTCTTC. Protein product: CASSGLAGEQFF.

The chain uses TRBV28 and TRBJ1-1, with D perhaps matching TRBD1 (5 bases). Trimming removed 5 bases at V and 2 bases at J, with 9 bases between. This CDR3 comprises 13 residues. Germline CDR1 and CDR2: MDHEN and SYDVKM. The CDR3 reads CASSPRGNTEAFF. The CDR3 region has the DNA TGTGCCAGCAGTCCGCGGGGCAACACTGAAGCTTTCTTT.

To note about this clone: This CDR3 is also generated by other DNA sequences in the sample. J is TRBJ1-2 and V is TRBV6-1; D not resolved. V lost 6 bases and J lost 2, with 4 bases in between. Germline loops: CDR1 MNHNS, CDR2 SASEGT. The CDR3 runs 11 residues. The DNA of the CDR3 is TGTGCCAGCAGCGAAAACTATGGCTACACCTTC. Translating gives CASSENYGYTF.

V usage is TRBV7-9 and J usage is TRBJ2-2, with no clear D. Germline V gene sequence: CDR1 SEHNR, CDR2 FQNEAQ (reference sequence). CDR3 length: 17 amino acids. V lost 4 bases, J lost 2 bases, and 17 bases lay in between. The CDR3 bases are TGTGCCAGCAGCTACGACAAACGCGTCGGAAACACCGGGGAGCTGTTTTTT. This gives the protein CASSYDKRVGNTGELFF.

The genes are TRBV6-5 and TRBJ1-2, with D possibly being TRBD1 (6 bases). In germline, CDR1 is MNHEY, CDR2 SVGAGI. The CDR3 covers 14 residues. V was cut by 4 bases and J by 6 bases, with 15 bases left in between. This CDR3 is CASSSRAGADGYTF. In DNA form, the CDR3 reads TGTGCCAGCAGTTCCCGTGCGGGGGCTGATGGCTACACCTTC.

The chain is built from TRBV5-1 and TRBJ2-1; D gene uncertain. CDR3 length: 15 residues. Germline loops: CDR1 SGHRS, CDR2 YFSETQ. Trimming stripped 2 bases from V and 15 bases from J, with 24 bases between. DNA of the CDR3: TGCGCCAGCAGCTTCTCCGTAGGCTCCCTTTCGGGTTGGTTCTTC. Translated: CASSFSVGSLSGWFF.

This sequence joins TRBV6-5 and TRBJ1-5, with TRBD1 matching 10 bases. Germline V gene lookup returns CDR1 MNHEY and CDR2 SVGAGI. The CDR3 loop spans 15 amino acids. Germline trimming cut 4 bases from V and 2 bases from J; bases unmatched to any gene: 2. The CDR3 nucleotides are TGTGCCAGCAGTTCCGGGACAGGGGGCAATCAGCCCCAGCATTTT. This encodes CASSSGTGGNQPQHF.

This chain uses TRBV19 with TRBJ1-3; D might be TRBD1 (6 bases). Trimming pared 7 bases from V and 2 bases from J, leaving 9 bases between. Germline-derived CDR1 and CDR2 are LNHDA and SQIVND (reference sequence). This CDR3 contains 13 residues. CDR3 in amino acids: CASNSGAGNTIYF. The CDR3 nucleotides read TGTGCCAGTAATTCAGGGGCTGGAAACACCATATATTTT.

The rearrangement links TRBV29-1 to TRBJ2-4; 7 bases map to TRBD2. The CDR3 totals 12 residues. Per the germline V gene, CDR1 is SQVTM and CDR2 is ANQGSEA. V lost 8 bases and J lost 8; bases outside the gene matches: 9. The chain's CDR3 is CSTILGGDIQYF. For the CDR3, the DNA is TGCAGCACCATTCTGGGGGGGGACATTCAGTACTTC.

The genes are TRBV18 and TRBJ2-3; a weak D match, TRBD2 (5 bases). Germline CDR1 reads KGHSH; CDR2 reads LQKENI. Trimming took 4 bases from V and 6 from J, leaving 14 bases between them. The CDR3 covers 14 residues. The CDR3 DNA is TGTGCCAGCTCACGCGATAATAAGCGGGATACGCAGTATTTT. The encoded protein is CASSRDNKRDTQYF. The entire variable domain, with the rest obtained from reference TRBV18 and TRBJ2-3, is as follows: NAGVMQNPRHLVRRRGQEARLRCSPMKGHSHVYWYRQLPEEGLKFMVYLQKENIIDESGMPKERFSAEFPKEGPSILRIQQVVRGDSAAYFCASSRDNKRDTQYFGPGTRLTVL.

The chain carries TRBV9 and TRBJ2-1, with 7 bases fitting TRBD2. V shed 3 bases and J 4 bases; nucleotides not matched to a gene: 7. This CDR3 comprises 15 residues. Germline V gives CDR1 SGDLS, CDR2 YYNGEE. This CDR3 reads CASSGSGEDYNEQFF. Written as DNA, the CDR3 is TGTGCCAGCAGCGGGAGCGGGGAGGATTACAATGAGCAGTTCTTC.

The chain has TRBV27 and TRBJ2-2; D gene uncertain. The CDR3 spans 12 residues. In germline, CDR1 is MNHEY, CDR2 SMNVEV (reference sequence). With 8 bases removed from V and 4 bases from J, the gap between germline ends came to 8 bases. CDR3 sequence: CASFSGTGELFF. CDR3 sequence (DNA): TGTGCCAGCTTTAGTGGCACCGGGGAGCTGTTTTTT.

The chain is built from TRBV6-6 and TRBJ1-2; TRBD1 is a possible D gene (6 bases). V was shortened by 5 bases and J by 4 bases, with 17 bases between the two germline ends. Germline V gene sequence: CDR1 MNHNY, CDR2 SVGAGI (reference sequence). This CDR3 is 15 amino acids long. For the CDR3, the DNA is TGTGCCAGCAGTCTAACGGGGGCCAAGCTCTATGGCTACACCTTC. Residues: CASSLTGAKLYGYTF.

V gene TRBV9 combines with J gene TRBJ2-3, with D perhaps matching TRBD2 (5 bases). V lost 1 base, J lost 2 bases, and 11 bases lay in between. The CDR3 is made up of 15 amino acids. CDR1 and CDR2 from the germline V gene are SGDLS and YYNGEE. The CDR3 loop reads CASSVTGELTDTQYF. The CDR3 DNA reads TGTGCCAGCAGCGTAACCGGGGAACTCACAGATACGCAGTATTTT.

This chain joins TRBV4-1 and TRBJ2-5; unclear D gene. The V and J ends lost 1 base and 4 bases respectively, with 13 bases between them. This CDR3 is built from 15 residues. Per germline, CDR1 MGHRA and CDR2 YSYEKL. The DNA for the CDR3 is TGCGCCAGCAGCCAAGCCCCCGGATATGGAGAGACCCAGTACTTC. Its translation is CASSQAPGYGETQYF.